The rows below give T cell receptor beta chains drawn from one sample of a study of cytomegalovirus exposure and HLA in healthy donors. The table came from immunoSEQ multiplex PCR; TCRdb's copy has only in-frame clones and leaves some out. This sample has some 77,000 clones, with about 71% found just once. Source material: PBMCs. Receptor source: a woman between 40 and 50 years old in good health and CMV-seronegative. CDR3s include the opening cysteine and the closing phenylalanine or tryptophan. Fields, in order: CDR3 protein, CDR3 DNA, V gene, J gene, D gene, clone size. A D gene is named only where the DNA matches it firmly. A clone size is listed for some rows: how often the clone was seen (once, few, many), or a class if it is expanded.

CASSIVVRGIGSEAFF,TGTGCCAGTAGTATAGTGGTTAGGGGAATTGGCTCTGAAGCTTTCTTT,TRBV19,TRBJ1-1,.,.
CATRSPTVYRDIQYF,TGTGCCACCCGTTCCCCCACAGTTTACAGGGACATTCAGTACTTC,TRBV10-3,TRBJ2-4,.,.
CASTAGTDGSYEQYF,TGCGCCAGCACGGCGGGGACAGACGGCTCCTACGAGCAGTACTTC,TRBV5-1,TRBJ2-7,.,.
CASSSEEGSTNEQYF,TGCGCCAGCAGCTCGGAAGAGGGCAGCACCAACGAGCAGTACTTC,TRBV4-1,TRBJ2-7,.,.
CASSRDRDNYGYTF,TGTGCCAGTTCCCGGGACAGGGACAACTATGGCTACACCTTC,TRBV19,TRBJ1-2,TRBD1,.
CASSPHQDSGNTIYF,TGTGCCAGCAGTCCCCACCAGGACTCTGGAAACACCATATATTTT,TRBV27,TRBJ1-3,.,few
CASSSDSRGALHF,TGTGCCAGCAGCTCGGACAGCCGGGGGGCCCTCCACTTT,TRBV5-6,TRBJ1-6,.,.
CAWARLANTGELFF,TGTGCCTGGGCCAGACTGGCGAACACCGGGGAGCTGTTTTTT,TRBV30,TRBJ2-2,.,few
CASSDKNTGELFF,TGTGCCAGCAGCGACAAGAACACCGGGGAGCTGTTTTTT,TRBV7-9,TRBJ2-2,.,few
CAISEIRTGTSGYTDTQYF,TGTGCCATCAGTGAGATCCGCACCGGGACTAGCGGCTACACAGATACGCAGTATTTT,TRBV10-3,TRBJ2-3,TRBD2,.
CASSRDSDTDTQYF,TGTGCCAGCTCACGAGATTCCGACACAGATACGCAGTATTTT,TRBV18,TRBJ2-3,.,.